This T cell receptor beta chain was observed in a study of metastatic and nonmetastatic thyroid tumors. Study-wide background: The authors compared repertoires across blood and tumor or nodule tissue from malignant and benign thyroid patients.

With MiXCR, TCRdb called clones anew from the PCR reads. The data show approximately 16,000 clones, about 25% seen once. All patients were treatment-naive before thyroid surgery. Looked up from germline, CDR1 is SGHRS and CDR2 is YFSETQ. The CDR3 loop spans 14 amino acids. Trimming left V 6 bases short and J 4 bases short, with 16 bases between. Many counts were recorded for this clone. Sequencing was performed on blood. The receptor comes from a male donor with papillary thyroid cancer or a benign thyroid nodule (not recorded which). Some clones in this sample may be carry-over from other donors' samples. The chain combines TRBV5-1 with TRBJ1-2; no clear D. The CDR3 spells CASTFEGPAYGYTF. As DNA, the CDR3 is TGCGCCAGCACCTTTGAAGGGCCGGCCTATGGCTACACCTTC. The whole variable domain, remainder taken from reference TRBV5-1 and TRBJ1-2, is KAGVTQTPRYLIKTRGQQVTLSCSPISGHRSVSWYQQTPGQGLQFLFEYFSETQRNKGNFPGRFSGRQFSNSRSEMNVSTLELGDSALYLCASTFEGPAYGYTFGSGTRLTVV.